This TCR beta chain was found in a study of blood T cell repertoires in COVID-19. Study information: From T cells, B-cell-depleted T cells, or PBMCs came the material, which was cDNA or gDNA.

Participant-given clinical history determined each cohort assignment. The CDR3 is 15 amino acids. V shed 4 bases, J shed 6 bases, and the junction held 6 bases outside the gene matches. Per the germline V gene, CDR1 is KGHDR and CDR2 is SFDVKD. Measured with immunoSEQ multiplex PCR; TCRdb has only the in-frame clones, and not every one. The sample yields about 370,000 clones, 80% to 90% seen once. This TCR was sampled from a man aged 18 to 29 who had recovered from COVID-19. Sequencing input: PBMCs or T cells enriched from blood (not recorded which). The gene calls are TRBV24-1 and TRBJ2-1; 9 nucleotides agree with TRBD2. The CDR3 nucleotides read TGTGCCACCAGTGACATGACTAGCGGAGTCAATGAGCAGTTCTTC. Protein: CATSDMTSGVNEQFF.